Listed below are T cell receptor beta chains from one sample, sequenced in a study of T cell responses to AZD1222 COVID-19 vaccine. The assay was immunoSEQ multiplex PCR, and TCRdb's table has in-frame clones only and misses some. The profile shows approximately 65,000 clones, around nine tenths of them singletons. The sequences come from peripheral blood, collected on day 0 of AZD1222 vaccination. The source is an adult in good health. CDR3s include the opening cysteine and the closing phenylalanine or tryptophan. D genes are given only for firm matches. Some rows mark clone size as missing; the rest say once, few, many or name a class of expanded clone.

TRBJ2-1 | - | TRBV2 | TRBD2 | CASSRATSGGNEQFF | TGTGCCAGCAGTCGTGCGACTAGCGGGGGGAATGAGCAGTTCTTC
TRBJ2-7 | - | TRBV6-2/TRBV6-3 | TRBD1 | CASSRDSYEQYF | TGTGCCAGCAGCCGGGACAGCTACGAGCAGTACTTC
TRBJ2-3 | once | TRBV27 | TRBD1 | CASSRDRGRTDTQYF | TGTGCCAGCAGTCGAGACAGGGGGCGGACAGATACGCAGTATTTT
TRBJ2-1 | - | TRBV19 | TRBD2 | CASSLTSGDYNEQFF | TGTGCCAGTAGCTTAACTAGCGGGGACTACAATGAGCAGTTCTTC
TRBJ1-1 | - | TRBV28 | - | CASSLLGTEAFF | TGTGCCAGCAGTTTATTGGGAACTGAAGCTTTCTTT
TRBJ2-7 | - | TRBV6-1 | - | CASSEGAHNEQYF | TGTGCCAGCAGTGAGGGGGCGCACAACGAGCAGTACTTC
TRBJ2-3 | once | TRBV14 | TRBD2 | CASSQDQWAGGTDTQYF | TGTGCCAGCAGCCAAGATCAGTGGGCGGGAGGAACAGATACGCAGTATTTT
TRBJ1-2 | once | TRBV6-1 | - | CASSEAGGNYGYTF | TGTGCCAGCAGTGAAGCTGGGGGTAACTATGGCTACACCTTC
TRBJ1-5 | - | TRBV5-8 | - | CASSWGAGANQPQHF | TGTGCCAGCAGCTGGGGGGCTGGGGCCAATCAGCCCCAGCATTTT
TRBJ1-2 | - | TRBV7-3 | - | CASSLNPGGPYGYTF | TGTGCCAGCAGCTTAAATCCCGGGGGCCCCTATGGCTACACCTTC
TRBJ1-5 | - | TRBV7-2 | - | CASSLERNQPQHF | TGTGCCAGCAGCTTAGAGCGAAACCAGCCCCAGCATTTT
TRBJ1-5 | - | TRBV2 | TRBD1 | CAIRAQGNQPQHF | TGTGCCATTAGGGCACAGGGGAATCAGCCCCAGCATTTT
TRBJ2-7 | - | TRBV11-3 | TRBD2 | CASSLCTDKPSGPPYEQYF | TGTGCCAGCAGCTTATGTACGGACAAACCTAGCGGCCCGCCCTACGAGCAGTACTTC
TRBJ2-5 | - | TRBV7-9 | - | CASSPTTTVQETQYF | TGTGCCAGCAGCCCCACGACGACAGTTCAAGAGACCCAGTACTTC
TRBJ2-7 | once | TRBV6-5 | - | CASGKTTYEQYF | TGTGCCAGTGGGAAGACAACCTACGAGCAGTACTTC
TRBJ2-2 | - | TRBV5-6 | TRBD2 | CASSLVLAGGPNTGELFF | TGTGCCAGCAGCTTGGTTCTAGCGGGAGGGCCGAACACCGGGGAGCTGTTTTTT
TRBJ2-1 | - | TRBV15 | - | CATSRETPVRANSYNEQFF | TGTGCCACCAGCAGAGAAACCCCGGTGCGGGCTAACTCCTACAATGAGCAGTTCTTC
TRBJ1-2 | - | TRBV4-3 | - | CASSQDLGAIGGYTF | TGCGCCAGCAGCCAAGATCTGGGGGCGATTGGCGGCTACACCTTC
TRBJ1-1 | - | TRBV4-1 | - | CASSSLSTEAFF | TGCGCCAGCAGCAGTTTAAGCACTGAAGCTTTCTTT
TRBJ2-7 | - | TRBV28 | TRBD1 | CASSALGTGLSYEQYF | TGTGCCAGCAGCGCACTTGGGACAGGGCTCTCCTACGAGCAGTACTTC
TRBJ2-7 | - | TRBV18 | TRBD2 | CASSPGLASLGEQYF | TGTGCCAGCTCACCGGGACTAGCGTCCCTAGGCGAGCAGTACTTC
TRBJ2-7 | - | TRBV7-8 | TRBD2 | CASSLERDYEQYF | TGTGCCAGCAGCTTAGAGCGGGACTACGAGCAGTACTTC
TRBJ1-6 | - | TRBV11-3 | - | CASSSDGPNSPLHF | TGTGCCAGCAGCTCGGACGGACCTAATTCACCCCTCCACTTT
TRBJ2-2 | once | TRBV3-1/TRBV3-2 | - | CASSPSIAGELFF | TGTGCCAGCAGCCCCTCGATCGCTGGGGAGCTGTTTTTT
TRBJ2-1 | - | TRBV6-6 | - | CASSGLEGPYNEQFF | TGTGCCAGCAGTGGCCTCGAGGGCCCCTACAATGAGCAGTTCTTC
TRBJ1-2 | - | TRBV28 | - | CASSFSGLGGYTF | TGTGCCAGCAGTTTTTCGGGGTTGGGTGGCTACACCTTC
TRBJ2-3 | - | TRBV7-6 | - | CASSLVQLGTDTQYF | TGTGCCAGCAGCTTAGTGCAATTGGGCACAGATACGCAGTATTTT
TRBJ2-2 | - | TRBV11-1 | - | CASSLGVYTGELFF | TGTGCCAGCAGCTTAGGGGTATACACCGGGGAGCTGTTTTTT
TRBJ2-5 | - | TRBV7-8 | - | CASSPWRDQETQYF | TGTGCCAGCAGCCCTTGGCGGGACCAAGAGACCCAGTACTTC
TRBJ2-2 | - | TRBV6-4 | TRBD1 | CASSKTGPGELFF | TGTGCCAGCAGCAAGACAGGGCCCGGGGAGCTGTTTTTT
TRBJ2-5 | - | TRBV7-3 | - | CASSLQSPGKGETQYF | TGTGCCAGCAGCTTACAGTCCCCGGGCAAGGGGGAGACCCAGTACTTC
TRBJ1-4 | - | TRBV18 | TRBD1 | CASCPGQGDEKLFF | TGTGCCAGCTGCCCGGGACAGGGAGATGAAAAACTGTTTTTT
TRBJ1-4 | - | TRBV6-5 | - | CASSYGTLEKLFF | TGTGCCAGCAGCTACGGGACTCTTGAAAAACTGTTTTTT
TRBJ1-5 | - | TRBV6-4 | - | CASSDWAGDQPQHF | TGTGCCAGCAGTGACTGGGCAGGGGATCAGCCCCAGCATTTT
TRBJ2-7 | - | TRBV11-2 | TRBD2 | CASSPILMGLAGYEQYF | TGTGCCAGCAGCCCAATTCTGATGGGACTAGCGGGCTACGAGCAGTACTTC
TRBJ2-7 | - | TRBV28 | - | CASSSDSYEQYF | TGTGCCAGCAGCTCCGACAGCTACGAGCAGTACTTC
TRBJ1-5 | - | TRBV7-9 | TRBD1 | CASSFEGAHGQPQHF | TGTGCCAGCAGCTTTGAGGGGGCGCATGGTCAGCCCCAGCATTTT
TRBJ1-1 | - | TRBV18 | - | CASSPFNSEAFF | TGTGCCAGCTCACCTTTCAATTCTGAAGCTTTCTTT
TRBJ2-1 | - | TRBV4-2 | TRBD1 | CASSQGQGAHNEQFF | TGTGCCAGCAGCCAAGGTCAGGGGGCACACAATGAGCAGTTCTTC
TRBJ1-1 | - | TRBV21-1 | - | CASIGTSKRGTEAFF | TGTGCCAGCATCGGGACATCTAAGCGGGGCACTGAAGCTTTCTTT
TRBJ2-3 | - | TRBV4-1 | TRBD2 | CASSQDLAKLLAGVDTQYF | TGCGCCAGCAGCCAAGATCTGGCTAAGTTACTAGCGGGAGTAGATACGCAGTATTTT
TRBJ1-1 | few | TRBV5-4 | - | CASSSKDTLTEAFF | TGTGCCAGCAGCTCAAAGGATACGCTCACTGAAGCTTTCTTT
TRBJ2-7 | once | TRBV7-2 | - | CASSFGAVGEQYF | TGTGCCAGCAGCTTTGGTGCAGTGGGGGAGCAGTACTTC
TRBJ2-7 | - | TRBV27 | - | CASSPLGGTYEQYF | TGTGCCAGCAGTCCCTTGGGGGGAACCTACGAGCAGTACTTC
TRBJ2-7 | - | TRBV7-3 | TRBD2 | CASSLRAGAIYEQYF | TGTGCCAGCAGCTTACGAGCGGGAGCAATCTACGAGCAGTACTTC
TRBJ1-6 | - | TRBV18 | TRBD1 | CASSLTGGEGNSPLHF | TGTGCCAGCTCACTCACAGGGGGCGAGGGTAATTCACCCCTCCACTTT
TRBJ1-1 | once | TRBV6-6 | TRBD1 | CASSQTGGSGPGTEAFF | TGTGCCAGCAGTCAGACAGGGGGCTCCGGGCCTGGTACTGAAGCTTTCTTT
TRBJ2-3 | - | TRBV18 | TRBD2 | CASSPGLAARDTQYF | TGTGCCAGCTCACCGGGACTAGCGGCCCGGGATACGCAGTATTTT
TRBJ1-1 | - | TRBV6-6 | TRBD1 | CASISGGTEAFF | TGTGCCAGCATTTCAGGGGGCACTGAAGCTTTCTTT
TRBJ2-4 | - | TRBV4-2 | - | CASSPGGVITKNIQYF | TGTGCCAGCAGCCCTGGGGGTGTGATAACCAAAAACATTCAGTACTTC
TRBJ2-5 | once | TRBV28 | - | CASSWGSAQETQYF | TGTGCCAGCAGTTGGGGTAGCGCTCAAGAGACCCAGTACTTC
TRBJ1-2 | few | TRBV12-5 | - | CASGLVQGGRNYGYTF | TGTGCTAGTGGTTTGGTACAAGGGGGGCGAAACTATGGCTACACCTTC
TRBJ2-4 | - | TRBV18 | TRBD2 | CASSPALAGISNIQYF | TGTGCCAGCTCACCAGCCCTAGCGGGAATTTCAAACATTCAGTACTTC
TRBJ2-1 | few | TRBV14 | TRBD1 | CASSPNPGQPFFNEQFF | TGTGCCAGCAGCCCAAATCCGGGACAGCCTTTCTTCAATGAGCAGTTCTTC
TRBJ2-7 | once | TRBV19 | - | CASGLGGFYEQYF | TGTGCCAGTGGTCTTGGGGGTTTCTACGAGCAGTACTTC
TRBJ2-3 | - | TRBV29-1 | - | CSVESVELGGADTQYF | TGCAGCGTTGAGAGTGTGGAGTTAGGAGGGGCAGATACGCAGTATTTT